A single sample is the source of the 26 T cell receptor beta chains below, sequenced in a study. Via MiXCR, TCRdb re-called the RT-PCR reads, giving one row per CDR3 protein. The sample contains fewer than 800,000 distinct CDR3 sequences, 14% of which appear only once. Sequencing was done on a sample of memory CD4+ T cells from blood. Every receptor here comes from a female donor in good health, serving as a healthy control.

Only a few counts were recorded for this clonotype. The chain uses TRBV9 and TRBJ2-1, with D possibly called TRBD1 or TRBD2 (6 bases each). V was trimmed by 5 bases and J by 1 base, leaving 13 bases between them. The CDR3 has 15 residues. CDR1 SGDLS and CDR2 YYNGEE come from the germline V gene. For the CDR3, the DNA is TGTGCCAGCAGAGGGGGGACAAATTCCTACAATGAGCAGTTCTTC. Translation: CASRGGTNSYNEQFF.

This clonotype was counted at least ten times. This chain links TRBV5-1 with TRBJ2-1, with TRBD2 identical over 12 bases. Trimming cost V 4 bases and J 5 bases; bases outside gene matches: 7. There are 16 residues in the CDR3. Germline V gene lookup returns CDR1 SGHRS and CDR2 YFSETQ. CDR3 protein: CASSASGRAAHNEQFF. CDR3 DNA: TGCGCCAGCAGCGCTAGCGGGAGGGCTGCCCACAATGAGCAGTTCTTC.

The chain recombines TRBV12-3 or TRBV12-4 with TRBJ2-7, with D unclear. V lost 6 bases, J lost 5 bases, and 8 bases lay in between. This CDR3 region has 11 residues. The CDR3 loop reads CASSGLNEQYF. For the CDR3, the DNA is TGTGCCAGCAGCGGATTAAACGAGCAGTACTTC.

The chain recombines TRBV3-1 with TRBJ2-2, with D possibly being TRBD2 (6 bases). CDR1 and CDR2 (germline): LGHDT, YNNKEL (reference sequence). This CDR3 region has 16 residues. The ends were cut back, 4 bases at V and 1 base at J, with 13 bases in the middle. The CDR3 coding sequence is TGTGCCAGCAGCCCGAGCGGGCGGGGGAACACCGGGGAGCTGTTTTTT. Translating it yields CASSPSGRGNTGELFF.

A few counts support this clonotype. This sequence joins TRBV7-2 and TRBJ2-2; 7 bases align to TRBD1. The CDR3 loop spans 15 amino acids. The J segment lost 6 bases and the V segment lost 5 bases, leaving 9 bases of the junction unmatched. CDR1 is SGHTA, CDR2 FQGNSA, per germline. Written as DNA, the CDR3 is TGTGCCAGCAGCCCTAACCAACAGGGGCCCGGGGAGCTGTTTTTT. Translating it yields CASSPNQQGPGELFF.

In this sample, this clonotype turned up many times. The genes are TRBV5-1 and TRBJ2-6, with TRBD2 identical over 9 bases. J lost 0 bases, V lost 1 base, and 2 bases had no gene match. The germline gives CDR1 SGHRS, CDR2 YFSETQ. The CDR3 has 17 residues. The chain's CDR3 is CASSLLAGNSGANVLTF. As DNA, the CDR3 is TGCGCCAGCAGCTTGCTAGCGGGGAACTCTGGGGCCAACGTCCTGACTTTC.

The chain uses TRBV5-1 and TRBJ2-2; weak D call: TRBD1 (7 bases). The CDR3 is 16 residues long. Deletions cut 0 bases from V and 3 bases from J, with 12 bases between. CDR1 is SGHRS, CDR2 YFSETQ, per germline. The CDR3 loop reads CASSLGDREDTGELFF. In nucleotides, the CDR3 is TGCGCCAGCAGCTTGGGAGACAGGGAGGACACCGGGGAGCTGTTTTTT.

Ten or more counts support this clonotype. The chain has TRBV7-2 and TRBJ1-1, with 9 bases lining up with TRBD1. Germline-derived CDR1 and CDR2 are SGHTA and FQGNSA. V lost 3 bases and J lost 6; bases outside the gene matches: 8. The CDR3 consists of 15 residues. The CDR3 spells CASSFEGQGVAEAFF. DNA for the CDR3: TGTGCCAGCAGCTTCGAGGGACAGGGAGTCGCTGAAGCTTTCTTT.

The sample holds many counts of this clonotype. CDR3 in DNA: TGCGCCAGCAGCCCTGGGGACGTATCCTACTACAATGAGCAGTTCTTC. It yields the protein CASSPGDVSYYNEQFF. The chain couples TRBV4-1 to TRBJ2-1, with D possibly called TRBD1 or TRBD2 (5 bases each). CDR1 MGHRA and CDR2 YSYEKL come from the germline V gene. Between the trimmed V and J ends, which lost 4 bases and 3 bases, there was a span of 16 bases. The CDR3 loop spans 16 amino acids.

The chain carries TRBV5-1 and TRBJ1-6; D is ambiguous. The CDR3 consists of 15 residues. In germline, CDR1 is SGHRS, CDR2 YFSETQ. Trimming cost V 5 bases and J 8 bases, with 17 bases left between them. As DNA, the CDR3 is TGCGCCAGCAGGAACTTTGTAGGAAAGGATTCACCCCTCCACTTT. Translating it yields CASRNFVGKDSPLHF.

This clonotype was detected ten times or more. The V and J genes are TRBV20-1 and TRBJ2-7; TRBD2 matches 16 bases. The germline CDR1 and CDR2 sequences are DFQATT and SNEGSKA (reference sequence). This CDR3 contains 17 residues. The V gene end was trimmed by 5 bases and the J gene end by 3 bases; junction bases not matched to a gene: 10. The CDR3 nucleotides are TGCAGTGCTGTATCCGGGACTAGCGGGAGGGCCCGCTACGAGCAGTACTTC. It yields the protein CSAVSGTSGRARYEQYF.

In its sample, this clonotype was seen many times. The chain is built from TRBV7-3 and TRBJ2-1, with 11 positions matching TRBD2. CDR3 length equals 18 residues. CDR1 and CDR2 (germline): SGHTA, FQGTGA. The V segment lost 2 bases and the J segment 9 bases; nucleotides outside the gene matches: 15. CDR3 bases: TGTGCCAGCAGCTTATCCCGGAGGGGGGTAGCGGGAGGGGGTGAGCAGTTCTTC. Protein product: CASSLSRRGVAGGGEQFF. The whole variable domain, filled in from reference TRBV7-3 and TRBJ2-1, reads GAGVSQTPSNKVTEKGKYVELRCDPISGHTALYWYRQSLGQGPEFLIYFQGTGAADDSGLPNDRFFAVRPEGSVSTLKIQRTERGDSAVYLCASSLSRRGVAGGGEQFFGPGTRLTVL.

This chain uses TRBV10-3 with TRBJ2-6; D is unresolved. This CDR3 comprises 15 residues. Germline loops: CDR1 ENHRY, CDR2 SYGVKD. Trimming took off 4 bases at V and 0 bases at J, with 7 bases between the two ends. This CDR3 is CAISVDDSGANVLTF. The DNA for the CDR3 is TGTGCCATCAGTGTGGACGACTCTGGGGCCAACGTCCTGACTTTC.

This clonotype has only a few counts. This chain connects TRBV20-1 to TRBJ2-1; 11 positions agree with TRBD2. V gave up 3 bases and J gave up 7 bases; unmatched junction bases: 11. Germline V CDR1 and CDR2: DFQATT, SNEGSKA (reference sequence). This CDR3 is 16 amino acids long. CDR3 region: CSARVPTSGIVNEQFF. Here the CDR3 DNA reads TGCAGTGCTAGGGTGCCGACTAGCGGGATAGTGAATGAGCAGTTCTTC.

The chain joins TRBV10-3 to TRBJ1-1; D is unclear. This CDR3 comprises 13 residues. Looked up from germline, CDR1 is ENHRY and CDR2 is SYGVKD. V dropped 7 bases and J dropped 1 base, with 10 bases sitting between them. CDR3 DNA sequence: TGTGCCATCATTGAAGGCCGGAACACTGAAGCTTTCTTT. This codes for CAIIEGRNTEAFF.

This clonotype was seen many times. This chain uses TRBV4-1 with TRBJ2-7; a weak D match, TRBD2 (6 bases). The germline CDR1 and CDR2 sequences are MGHRA and YSYEKL. The CDR3 covers 15 residues. Trimming shortened V by 0 bases and J by 2 bases, and 11 bases separated the two germline ends. The CDR3 DNA follows: TGCGCCAGCAGCCAAGATCCGCGGGGCCCCTACGAGCAGTACTTC. Translation gives CASSQDPRGPYEQYF.

This clonotype was seen a handful of times. The chain uses TRBV5-1 and TRBJ2-1; TRBD2 matches at 12 bases. The length of the CDR3 is 15 residues. Germline V gene sequence: CDR1 SGHRS, CDR2 YFSETQ. Trimming removed 0 bases from V and 12 bases from J; junction bases left unmatched: 7. As DNA, the CDR3 is TGCGCCAGCAGCTTGGGGACTAGCGGGACCGGAGGGCAGTTCTTC. This translates into CASSLGTSGTGGQFF.

The CDR3: CASSLALGTSNEQFF. DNA of the CDR3: TGCGCCAGCAGCTTGGCCTTAGGGACTAGCAATGAGCAGTTCTTC. The chain joins TRBV5-1 to TRBJ2-1; TRBD2 aligns across 8 bases. CDR1 is SGHRS and CDR2 is YFSETQ in the germline V gene. This CDR3 region has 15 residues. Losses at the gene ends were 0 bases for V and 6 bases for J; bases not matched to a gene: 5.

The genes are TRBV6-4 and TRBJ1-1; D remains unclear. Trimming took 0 bases from V and 7 from J, leaving 15 bases between them. The CDR3 sequence is 15 residues long. Per the germline V gene, CDR1 is MRHNA and CDR2 is SNTAGT. The CDR3: CASSDSSDRESEAFF. The CDR3 DNA reads as TGTGCCAGCAGTGACTCGAGTGATAGAGAGAGTGAAGCTTTCTTT.

This clonotype was observed many times. The V gene is TRBV11-2, the J gene TRBJ1-6; D is unclear. Germline CDR1 is SGHAT and CDR2 is FQNNGV. Trimming left V 5 bases short and J 10 bases short, with 18 bases between. CDR3 length equals 15 residues. The CDR3 bases are TGTGCCAGCAGCAAGTATCGGACCGCGCGGTCACCCCTCCACTTT. Its protein is CASSKYRTARSPLHF.

The genes are TRBV4-3 and TRBJ1-2, with 8 nucleotides matching TRBD1. The ends lost 1 base at V and 2 bases at J; junction bases unmatched: 6. Germline V gene lookup returns CDR1 LGHNA and CDR2 YSLEER. This CDR3 has 16 residues. The CDR3 protein is CASSQGSTGGNYGYTF. CDR3 DNA sequence: TGCGCCAGCAGCCAAGGATCCACAGGGGGAAACTATGGCTACACCTTC.

This clonotype was seen more than once but under ten times. The chain has TRBV11-2 and TRBJ1-4; TRBD1 matches at 11 bases. CDR3 length: 15 amino acids. The trim removed 5 bases at V and 9 bases at J, leaving 8 bases unmatched. The germline CDR1 and CDR2 sequences are SGHAT and FQNNGV. CDR3 protein: CASSRGTGGVQKLFF. The CDR3 DNA sequence: TGTGCCAGCAGCCGTGGGACAGGGGGAGTGCAAAAACTGTTTTTT.

The gene calls are TRBV9 and TRBJ1-5, with TRBD1 matching over 11 bases. Trimming cost V 4 bases and J 6 bases; bases outside gene matches: 6. The CDR3 spans 15 residues. CDR1 is SGDLS, CDR2 YYNGEE, per germline. Here the CDR3 reads CASSPGQGAPQPQHF. CDR3 bases: TGTGCCAGCAGCCCTGGACAGGGGGCACCTCAGCCCCAGCATTTT.

The CDR3 reads CASYPGQGHTEAFF. The CDR3 bases are TGTGCCAGCTATCCGGGACAGGGGCACACTGAAGCTTTCTTT. This chain connects TRBV28 to TRBJ1-1; 10 bases line up with TRBD1. CDR1 MDHEN and CDR2 SYDVKM come from the germline V gene. Losses at the gene ends were 8 bases for V and 3 bases for J; bases not matched to a gene: 6. The CDR3 sequence is 14 residues long.

V gene TRBV24-1 combines with J gene TRBJ2-3, with 7 bases identical to TRBD1. CDR3 size: 16 residues. Germline trimming cut 4 bases from V and 6 bases from J; bases unmatched to any gene: 12. Germline-derived CDR1 and CDR2 are KGHDR and SFDVKD. The CDR3 spells CATSETGSGGADTQYF. CDR3 DNA: TGTGCCACCAGTGAAACTGGGTCAGGGGGAGCCGATACGCAGTATTTT.

V and J are TRBV5-1 and TRBJ2-5, with D unclear. The CDR3 runs to 14 residues. Germline V lookup: CDR1 SGHRS, CDR2 YFSETQ. V was trimmed by 0 bases and J by 3 bases, leaving 9 bases between them. The CDR3 loop is CASSLEPQEETQYF. The CDR3 coding sequence is TGCGCCAGCAGCTTGGAGCCCCAAGAAGAGACCCAGTACTTC.